The following is a TCR beta chain sequence with its context. This record comes from a study of T cell changes during pregnancy in multiple sclerosis. Losses at the gene ends were 2 bases for V and 4 bases for J; bases not matched to a gene: 2. Looked up from germline, CDR1 is KGHSH and CDR2 is LQKENI. This CDR3 is built from 15 residues. TCRdb's table, derived via immunoSEQ multiplex PCR, lists solely in-frame clones and lacks some. Of 65,000 to 85,000 clones in the sample, over 85% were seen once. Sequencing was performed on CD4+ T cells from peripheral blood mononuclear cells, taken before pregnancy. The rearrangement joins TRBV18 to TRBJ1-6; 7 bases map to TRBD1. The TCR sequence derives from a female donor with multiple sclerosis, enrolled in a pregnancy study. Here the CDR3 reads CASSPGDSYNSPLHF. The CDR3 nucleotides read TGTGCCAGCTCACCAGGGGACAGTTATAATTCACCCCTCCACTTT.